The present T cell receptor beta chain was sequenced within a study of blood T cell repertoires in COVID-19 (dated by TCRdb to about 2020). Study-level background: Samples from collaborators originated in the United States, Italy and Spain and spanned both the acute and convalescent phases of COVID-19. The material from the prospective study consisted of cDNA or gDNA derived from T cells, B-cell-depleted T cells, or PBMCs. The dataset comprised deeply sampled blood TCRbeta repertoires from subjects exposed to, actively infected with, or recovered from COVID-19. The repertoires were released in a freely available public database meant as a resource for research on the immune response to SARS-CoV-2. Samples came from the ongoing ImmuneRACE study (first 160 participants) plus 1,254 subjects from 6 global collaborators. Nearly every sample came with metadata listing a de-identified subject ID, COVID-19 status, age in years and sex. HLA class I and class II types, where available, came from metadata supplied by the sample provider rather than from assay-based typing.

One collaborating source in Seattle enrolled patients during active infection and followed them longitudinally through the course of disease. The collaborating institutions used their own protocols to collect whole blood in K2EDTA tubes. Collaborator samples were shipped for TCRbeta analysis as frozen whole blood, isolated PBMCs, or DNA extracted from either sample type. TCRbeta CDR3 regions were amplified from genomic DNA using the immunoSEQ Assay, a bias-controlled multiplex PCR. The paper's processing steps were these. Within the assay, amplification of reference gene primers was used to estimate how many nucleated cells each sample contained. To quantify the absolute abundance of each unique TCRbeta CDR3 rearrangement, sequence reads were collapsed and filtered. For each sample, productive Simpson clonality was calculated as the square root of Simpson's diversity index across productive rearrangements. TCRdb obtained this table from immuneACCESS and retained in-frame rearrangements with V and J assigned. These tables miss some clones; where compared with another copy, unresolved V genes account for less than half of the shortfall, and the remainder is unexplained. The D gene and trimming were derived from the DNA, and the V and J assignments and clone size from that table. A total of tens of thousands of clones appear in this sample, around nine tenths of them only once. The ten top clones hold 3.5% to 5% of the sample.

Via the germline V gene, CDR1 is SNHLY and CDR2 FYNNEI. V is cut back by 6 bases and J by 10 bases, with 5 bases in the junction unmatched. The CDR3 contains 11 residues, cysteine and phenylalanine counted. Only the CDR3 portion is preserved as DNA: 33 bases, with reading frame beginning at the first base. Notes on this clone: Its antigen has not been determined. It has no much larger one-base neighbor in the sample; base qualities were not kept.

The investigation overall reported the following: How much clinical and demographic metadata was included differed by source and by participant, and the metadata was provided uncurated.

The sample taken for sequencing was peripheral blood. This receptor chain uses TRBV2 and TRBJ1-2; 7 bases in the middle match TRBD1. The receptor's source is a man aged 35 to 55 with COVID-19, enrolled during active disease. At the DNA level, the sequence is TGTGCCAGCAGGGAACAGGGGACCTACACCTTC. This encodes CASREQGTYTF.